This T cell receptor beta chain was recovered during a study of early T cells in non-severe SARS-CoV-2 infection (dated by TCRdb to about 2021). Background for the entire study: TCR sequencing used bulk RNA from unsorted whole blood, so alpha and beta chains could not be paired. Broader findings and caveats from the paper: VDJdb matching was skewed toward anti-spike CD8 responses, so virus-specific expansions were likely underestimated and private and CD4 specificities were missed.

The library relied on 5' RACE. Sequencer: NextSeq 500. Unique molecular identifiers were attached to individual cDNA molecules in the TCR library protocol so that sequencing error and PCR bias could be corrected. Both TCR alpha and beta chains were sequenced, and tight co-correlation was observed between alpha and beta sequence abundances in each sample. Regarding the original processing steps: Decombinator V4 was used to annotate the V gene, J gene and CDR3 of the TCR sequences. Expanded TCRs were defined as changing significantly between any two time points under a Poisson model with p below 0.0001. Abundances of TCRs were expressed as counts per million after normalisation to the total number of TCRs sequenced in each sample. VDJdb, accessed on 1 November 2021, was searched for TCRs annotated for CMV, EBV and SARS-CoV-2, and TCRs annotated for more than one antigen were excluded. TCRdb reprocessed the public reads (quality trimming at Q25 with fastp, clone calling with MiXCR) and kept in-frame beta chains. Rows are combined by CDR3 protein, so each entry shows the most common genes and DNA. These V and J calls derive from TCRdb rather than the authors' analysis. The sample table records 35,000 to 40,000 distinct CDR3 sequences; roughly 5% of these occur just once. 25% to 30% of the sample is in the top ten clones.

Set within a cohort of healthcare workers in London, UK, this nested case-control study involved weekly PCR testing of nasopharyngeal swabs along with blood sampling. Healthcare workers were enrolled in the week of the UK lockdown, from 23 to 31 March 2020, and were followed every week for up to roughly 15 weeks. This clonotype was seen a few times. The target of this receptor is not known. No much larger clone exists at a distance of one base, and base qualities are not known. The sample was whole blood. This receptor was identified in an adult who was a healthcare worker with PCR-confirmed SARS-CoV-2 infection or an uninfected control (not recorded which).

The nucleotide sequence is given as TGCAGTGCTAGAGAAGGGGCCCGTGCTGAAGCTTTCTTT. Protein translation: CSAREGARAEAFF. The chain is assembled from TRBV20-1 and TRBJ1-1, and possibly TRBD1, on 5 matching bases. A distance of 11 bases separates the germline ends of V and J, which lose 0 bases and 6 bases respectively. The CDR3 spans 13 residues, from the cysteine through the phenylalanine. Only the CDR3 DNA stays, 39 bases, in frame from base 1. The germline V gene (reference sequence) provides CDR1 DFQATT and CDR2 SNEGSKA.